The T cell receptor beta chain under discussion was sequenced for a study of T cell repertoires in aging, cancer and after chemotherapy. CDR1 is SGHRS, CDR2 YFSETQ, per germline. The CDR3 is made up of 16 amino acids. V gave up 0 bases and J gave up 1 base, with 13 bases separating them. Rearranged V-D-J TRB sequences were amplified with a mixed TRB-A/B primer pool. TCRdb ran MiXCR on the multiplex PCR reads and lists one entry per CDR3 protein. Of 5,000 to 6,500 distinct CDR3 sequences in the sample, under 50% were seen once. TCR beta rearrangements were amplified from peripheral blood genomic DNA. Study-level points and caveats: In hematological cancer patients, infiltrated lymphoid organs may have impaired thymic emigration or peripheral T cell expansion.

As for this clonotype: Its antigen is not known.

Input material: blood. The chain has TRBV5-1 and TRBJ2-5; D gene ambiguous. This sequence was found in a human donor with a blood cancer. CDR3 sequence reads: CASSLAVGTGQETQYF. The CDR3, as DNA: TGCGCCAGCAGCTTGGCTGTGGGTACCGGCCAAGAGACCCAGTACTTC.